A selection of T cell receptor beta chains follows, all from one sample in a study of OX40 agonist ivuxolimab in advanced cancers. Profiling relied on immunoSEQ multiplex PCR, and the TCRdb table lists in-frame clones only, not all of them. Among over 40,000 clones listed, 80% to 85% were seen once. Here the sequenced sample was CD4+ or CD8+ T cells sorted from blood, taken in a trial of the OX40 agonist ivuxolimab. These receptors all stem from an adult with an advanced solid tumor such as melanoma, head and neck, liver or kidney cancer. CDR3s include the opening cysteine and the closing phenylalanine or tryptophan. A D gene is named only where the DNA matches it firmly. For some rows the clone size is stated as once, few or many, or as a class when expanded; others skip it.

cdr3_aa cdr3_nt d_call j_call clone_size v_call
CASSLVTATNEKLFF TGCGCCAGCAGCTTGGTGACAGCAACTAATGAAAAACTGTTTTTT NA TRBJ1-4 NA TRBV5-1
CASSVLRVGGELFF TGTGCCAGCAGCGTCCTCAGGGTTGGCGGGGAGCTGTTTTTT NA TRBJ2-2 NA TRBV7-8
CASSSPLGGGGSYNEQFF TGTGCCAGTAGTTCCCCCCTGGGTGGCGGGGGAAGCTACAATGAGCAGTTCTTC TRBD2 TRBJ2-1 NA TRBV19
CASGGEETQYF TGTGCCAGCGGGGGGGAAGAGACCCAGTACTTC TRBD2 TRBJ2-5 NA TRBV6-6
CASSKDRASAKNIQYF TGTGCCAGCAGCAAGGACAGGGCCTCAGCCAAAAACATTCAGTACTTC TRBD1 TRBJ2-4 NA TRBV7-2
CASSPKPGQANYGYTF TGCGCCAGCAGCCCCAAGCCGGGACAAGCAAACTATGGCTACACCTTC NA TRBJ1-2 NA TRBV10-1
CASSPALWDYRALDYGYTF TGCGCCAGCAGCCCAGCTCTTTGGGATTACAGGGCCCTAGACTATGGCTACACCTTC NA TRBJ1-2 NA TRBV4-1
CASSPGDRGSNQPQHF TGTGCCAGCAGCCCTGGGGACAGGGGTAGCAATCAGCCCCAGCATTTT TRBD1 TRBJ1-5 NA TRBV13
CASSVEGTGTQYF TGTGCCAGCAGCGTAGAAGGGACAGGGACCCAGTACTTC TRBD1 TRBJ2-5 NA TRBV9
CASSVGVTSSYEQYF TGTGCCAGCAGCGTAGGGGTCACCAGCTCCTACGAGCAGTACTTC NA TRBJ2-7 NA TRBV9
CASSQSQQSYEQYF TGTGCCAGCAGCCAATCCCAACAGTCCTACGAGCAGTACTTC NA TRBJ2-7 NA TRBV16
CASSHGETSGNTIYF TGTGCCAGCAGCCACGGGGAAACATCTGGAAACACCATATATTTT NA TRBJ1-3 NA TRBV13
CASSITGGPTDTQYF TGTGCCAGTAGTATAACAGGGGGTCCCACAGATACGCAGTATTTT TRBD1 TRBJ2-3 NA TRBV19
CASSLRRGGAAGASEQFF TGTGCCAGCTCTCTACGCCGGGGGGGAGCGGCGGGGGCGAGTGAGCAGTTCTTC TRBD2 TRBJ2-1 NA TRBV18
CSAVGQANYGYTF TGCAGCGCCGTGGGACAGGCTAACTATGGCTACACCTTC TRBD1 TRBJ1-2 NA TRBV29-1
CASRADRVSGNTIYF TGTGCCAGCAGGGCCGACAGGGTCTCTGGAAACACCATATATTTT TRBD1 TRBJ1-3 once TRBV7-8
CATSRGDSYEQYF TGTGCCACCAGCAGAGGGGACAGCTACGAGCAGTACTTC TRBD1 TRBJ2-7 NA TRBV15
CASIPGQANTEAFF TGTGCCAGTATTCCGGGACAGGCGAACACTGAAGCTTTCTTT TRBD1 TRBJ1-1 NA TRBV19
CASRPQRSSYNSPLHF TGTGCCAGCAGGCCGCAACGAAGCTCCTATAATTCACCCCTCCACTTT NA TRBJ1-6 NA TRBV28
CASSQDRGWDHYGYTF TGCGCCAGCAGCCAAGATAGGGGTTGGGACCACTATGGCTACACCTTC NA TRBJ1-2 NA TRBV4-3
CASSYGTGNQYF TGTGCCAGCAGTTATGGGACAGGGAATCAGTACTTC TRBD1 TRBJ2-7 NA TRBV6-5
CASSRLEFTDTQYF TGTGCCAGCAGCCGCCTGGAGTTCACAGATACGCAGTATTTT NA TRBJ2-3 NA TRBV5-6
CASSPHGAGNIQYF TGTGCCAGCAGTCCACACGGGGCGGGAAACATTCAGTACTTC NA TRBJ2-4 NA TRBV7-3
CSASQGNEQFF TGCAGTGCTAGCCAGGGCAATGAGCAGTTCTTC NA TRBJ2-1 NA TRBV20-1
CAISRDRERPQHF TGTGCCATCAGCAGGGACAGGGAGCGGCCCCAGCATTTT TRBD1 TRBJ1-5 NA TRBV10-3
CASSFPTTDTQYF TGCGCCAGCAGCTTCCCAACCACAGATACGCAGTATTTT NA TRBJ2-3 NA TRBV5-1
CASSRNRAINYGYTF TGTGCCAGTAGTAGGAACCGGGCCATTAACTATGGCTACACCTTC NA TRBJ1-2 NA TRBV19
CASSPRQPQHF TGTGCCAGCTCACCACGACAGCCCCAGCATTTT NA TRBJ1-5 few TRBV18
CASSIVGGPYEQYF TGTGCCAGTAGTATAGTTGGGGGACCCTACGAGCAGTACTTC NA TRBJ2-7 once TRBV19
CASSTRTGGIDGNEQFF TGTGCCAGCAGCACTAGGACAGGGGGGATCGATGGGAATGAGCAGTTCTTC TRBD1 TRBJ2-1 NA TRBV13
CASSLTSANEQFF TGCGCCAGCAGCTTGACAAGTGCCAATGAGCAGTTCTTC NA TRBJ2-1 NA TRBV5-1
CASSVAISSGDNEQYF TGTGCCAGCAGCGTAGCGATCTCTAGCGGGGACAACGAGCAGTACTTC TRBD2 TRBJ2-7 NA TRBV9
CASSLGHLNEQFF TGCGCCAGCAGCTTGGGGCACTTAAATGAGCAGTTCTTC NA TRBJ2-1 NA TRBV5-1
CASSLSGELDTQYF TGTGCCAGCAGCTTATCGGGGGAACTAGATACGCAGTATTTT NA TRBJ2-3 NA TRBV7-3
CASSPRDQDTRYNEQFF TGTGCCAGCAGCCCTAGGGACCAGGACACTCGGTACAATGAGCAGTTCTTC NA TRBJ2-1 NA TRBV11-2
CASSSGEGLRSPLHF TGCGCCAGCAGCTCCGGAGAGGGGCTGAGATCACCCCTCCACTTT NA TRBJ1-6 few TRBV5-1
CASSKDRDRGYVAFF TGTGCCAGCAGTAAAGACCGGGACAGGGGGTACGTAGCTTTCTTT TRBD1 TRBJ1-1 NA TRBV6-1
CASSLAPGSGELFF TGTGCCAGCAGCTTAGCACCCGGGTCCGGGGAGCTGTTTTTT NA TRBJ2-2 NA TRBV7-9
CASSVRGAPPDTQYF TGTGCCAGCAGCGTACGGGGGGCACCCCCAGATACGCAGTATTTT NA TRBJ2-3 NA TRBV9
CASSSRLAGRVGELFF TGTGCCAGCAGCTCCCGACTAGCGGGGCGCGTCGGGGAGCTGTTTTTT TRBD2 TRBJ2-2 NA TRBV9
CASSWGGSYEQYF TGTGCCAGCAGCTGGGGGGGCTCCTACGAGCAGTACTTC TRBD2 TRBJ2-7 NA TRBV5-6
CASSQGSGSSGANVLTF TGCGCCAGCAGCCAAGGCTCGGGCAGCTCTGGGGCCAACGTCCTGACTTTC NA TRBJ2-6 NA TRBV4-1
CASSHGTNTEAFF TGTGCCAGCAGCCACGGGACGAACACTGAAGCTTTCTTT NA TRBJ1-1 NA TRBV11-1
CASSPGGRGNTEAFF TGTGCCAGCAGTCCCGGGGGCAGGGGGAACACTGAAGCTTTCTTT NA TRBJ1-1 NA TRBV11-3
CASSVVTGNSNYGYTF TGTGCCAGCAGCGTAGTAACCGGGAACTCTAACTATGGCTACACCTTC NA TRBJ1-2 NA TRBV9
CASSLGPTGGIYGYTF TGTGCCAGCAGCTTGGGACCCACAGGGGGCATCTATGGCTACACCTTC TRBD1 TRBJ1-2 NA TRBV5-8